The 3 T cell receptor beta chains in this list originate from one sample, sequenced in a study of T cell changes during pregnancy in multiple sclerosis (dated by TCRdb to the late 2010s). The library relied on the immunoSEQ multiplex PCR assay. TCRdb mirrors the immuneACCESS table, restricted to in-frame sequences. Some clones are absent from its copies; in checked studies, under half trace to an unresolved V gene, and the reason for the others is unknown. The sample table shows almost 50,000 clones, and approximately 94% are seen once. The biggest ten clones account for around 0.31% of the sample. This material consisted of CD4+ T cells from peripheral blood mononuclear cells, taken in the third trimester of pregnancy. The receptors come from a female donor with multiple sclerosis, enrolled in a pregnancy study.

The chain uses TRBV5-1 and TRBJ1-2, with 8 bases matching TRBD1. Trimming at V came to 0 bases and at J to 6 bases, leaving 7 bases not matched to a gene. This CDR3 has 15 amino acids. Per the germline V gene, CDR1 is SGHRS and CDR2 is YFSETQ. This chain's CDR3 is CASSLAGQGADGYTF. CDR3 bases: TGCGCCAGCAGCTTGGCGGGCCAGGGGGCCGATGGCTACACCTTC. Variable domain in full (rest from reference TRBV5-1 and TRBJ1-2): KAGVTQTPRYLIKTRGQQVTLSCSPISGHRSVSWYQQTPGQGLQFLFEYFSETQRNKGNFPGRFSGRQFSNSRSEMNVSTLELGDSALYLCASSLAGQGADGYTFGSGTRLTVV.

The rearrangement uses TRBV9 and TRBJ2-1; TRBD2 matches at 7 bases. The trim removed 0 bases at V and 5 bases at J, leaving 2 bases unmatched. Germline values: CDR1 SGDLS, CDR2 YYNGEE. CDR3 length: 14 residues. The CDR3 is CASSVGGTNNEQFF. As DNA, the CDR3 is TGTGCCAGCAGCGTAGGGGGGACTAACAATGAGCAGTTCTTC. Full variable domain (remainder filled in from reference TRBV9 and TRBJ2-1): DSGVTQTPKHLITATGQRVTLRCSPRSGDLSVYWYQQSLDQGLQFLIQYYNGEERAKGNILERFSAQQFPDLHSELNLSSLELGDSALYFCASSVGGTNNEQFFGPGTRLTVL.

This clone occurred once. The chain's CDR3 is CASSPVGGSTDTQYF. The DNA of the CDR3 is TGTGCCAGCAGCCCAGTTGGCGGTAGCACAGATACGCAGTATTTT. The chain couples TRBV7-3 to TRBJ2-3; no definite D call. Germline values: CDR1 SGHTA, CDR2 FQGTGA. The length of the CDR3 is 15 residues. Deletions cut 5 bases from V and 0 bases from J, with 12 bases between.